One sample yielded the 7 T cell receptor beta chains listed below, sequenced in a study of T-cell memory formation after mild COVID-19. TCRdb reprocessed the 5' RACE reads via MiXCR and lists one record per CDR3 protein. This sample carries 110,000 or so distinct CDR3 sequences, 20% to 25% of them seen once, and the ten largest clones take approximately 40%. The specimen sequenced was PBMCs or a T cell subset sorted from them (not recorded which). The receptors shown here come from a man aged 18 to 35 who had mild COVID-19 (a few samples of this study predate the infection). Cell type and time point are not known.

This clonotype was seen only a few times. The CDR3 nucleotides read TGCGCCAGCAGCGCGGACAGGGGCCGGTACACCTTC. This gives the protein CASSADRGRYTF. The genes are TRBV5-1 and TRBJ1-2; 9 bases map to TRBD1. This CDR3 has 12 residues. J lost 11 bases, V lost 4 bases, and 6 bases had no gene match. The germline CDR1 and CDR2 sequences are SGHRS and YFSETQ.

CDR3 residues: CASPQKAGVSYEQYV. The CDR3 DNA reads TGTGCCAGTCCCCAGAAAGCTGGGGTGTCCTACGAGCAGTACGTC. V is TRBV7-3 and J is TRBJ2-7; D unclear. V was shortened by 9 bases and J by 1 base, with 19 bases between the two germline ends. From germline, CDR1 is SGHTA and CDR2 FQGTGA. The CDR3 is made up of 15 amino acids.

This clonotype was detected many times. The chain has TRBV4-3 and TRBJ2-2; D possibly corresponds to TRBD2 (5 bases). Trimming took 0 bases from V and 4 from J, leaving 9 bases between them. Germline CDR1 LGHNA, CDR2 YSLEER. This CDR3 is built from 15 residues. For the CDR3, the DNA is TGCGCCAGCAGCCAAGATCCGGGGAGCACCGGGGAGCTGTTTTTT. It is translated as CASSQDPGSTGELFF.

The rearrangement joins TRBV19 to TRBJ1-5, with D unresolved. CDR1 LNHDA and CDR2 SQIVND come from the germline V gene (reference sequence). This CDR3 is built from 11 residues. V lost 4 bases and J 9 bases, leaving 7 bases between the germline ends. Here the CDR3 DNA reads TGTGCCAGTAGTACCCCGGGGCCCCAGCATTTT. This sequence encodes CASSTPGPQHF.

This chain uses TRBV4-1 with TRBJ2-5; weak D call: TRBD2 (6 bases). Trimming removed 5 bases from V and 5 bases from J, with 18 bases in between. The CDR3 totals 15 residues. Germline-derived CDR1 and CDR2 are MGHRA and YSYEKL. The CDR3 DNA reads as TGCGCCAGCAGCGAAGTCACTAGAGGGAGGGAGACCCAGTACTTC. Its translation: CASSEVTRGRETQYF.

V is TRBV3-1 and J is TRBJ2-7, with 8 bases matching TRBD1. Germline assignment: CDR1 LGHDT and CDR2 YNNKEL (reference sequence). The CDR3 covers 12 residues. The junction had 2 bases not matched to a gene; V was cut back by 4 bases and J by 6 bases. The CDR3 spells CASSPDRVEQYF. In nucleotides, the CDR3 is TGTGCCAGCAGCCCGGACAGGGTCGAGCAGTACTTC.

This clonotype was seen only a few times. This chain connects TRBV3-1 to TRBJ2-5; TRBD1 is a possible D gene (6 bases). V lost 0 bases to trimming and J lost 2 bases, with 7 bases between them. Germline CDR1 LGHDT, CDR2 YNNKEL (reference sequence). The CDR3 sequence is 14 residues long. CDR3 amino acids: CASSQEGHQETQYF. The CDR3 DNA reads TGTGCCAGCAGCCAAGAGGGACATCAAGAGACCCAGTACTTC.